Listed below are T cell receptor beta chains from one sample, sequenced in a study of blood T cell repertoires in COVID-19. This table comes from immunoSEQ multiplex PCR, and its TCRdb copy is limited to in-frame clones, with some not included. This sample has 650,000 to 800,000 clones; approximately 90% occur once, and the top ten carry 0.2% to 0.3%. The sequenced sample consisted of peripheral blood. These receptor sequences come from a woman aged 18-29 years with acute or convalescent COVID-19. CDR3s include the opening cysteine and the closing phenylalanine or tryptophan. The order of the fields is clone size, V gene, J gene, D gene, CDR3 DNA, CDR3 protein. D genes are given only for firm matches. Where a row states a size, it is once, few, many or the class of an expanded clone; other rows omit it.

-	TRBV4-1	TRBJ2-7	TRBD2	TGCGCCAGCAGCCAAATTGCTAGCGGAGCCTACGAGCAGTACTTC	CASSQIASGAYEQYF
-	TRBV19	TRBJ1-6	-	TGTGCCAGTAGTATAGATCAGTATTCACCCCTCCACTTT	CASSIDQYSPLHF
-	TRBV2	TRBJ2-5	-	TGTGCCAGCAGTGCTTTGGTCAGCCAAGAGACCCAGTACTTC	CASSALVSQETQYF
-	TRBV15	TRBJ2-3	TRBD2	TGTGCCACCAGCCTCCTTTTCCCGGTGGGAGGGGAGACAGATACGCAGTATTTT	CATSLLFPVGGETDTQYF
-	TRBV15	TRBJ2-7	TRBD1	TGTGCCACCAGCAGAGCTGTAGGACAGGCCTACGAGCAGTACTTC	CATSRAVGQAYEQYF
-	TRBV12-3/TRBV12-4	TRBJ1-2	-	TGTGCCAGCAGTTTAGGCAGGGTCGAGGGCTACACCTTC	CASSLGRVEGYTF
few	TRBV20-1	TRBJ1-2	TRBD1	TGCAGTGCTAGAGGGCGACAGGGGGACACCTTC	CSARGRQGDTF
-	TRBV6-4	TRBJ2-2	-	TGTGCCAGCAGTGACGGAGGGACAGCTAACACCGGGGAGCTGTTTTTT	CASSDGGTANTGELFF
-	TRBV6-1	TRBJ1-5	TRBD1	TGTGCCAGCAGTGAGAGGGGGCCAGGTACTTATCAGCCCCAGCATTTT	CASSERGPGTYQPQHF
-	TRBV5-6	TRBJ2-2	-	TGTGCCAGCAGCGGGGCCAACCCCGGGGAGCTGTTTTTT	CASSGANPGELFF
-	TRBV11-3	TRBJ2-7	TRBD1	TGTGCCAGCAGCTCGGGACAGGGAGGCGAGCAGTACTTC	CASSSGQGGEQYF
-	TRBV6-5	TRBJ1-6	-	TGTGCCAGCAGGTCCACACAGTCCAATTCACCCCTCCACTTT	CASRSTQSNSPLHF
-	TRBV7-9	TRBJ1-3	-	TGTGCCAGCAGCTTAGAAGCTTTCGGACAAAAAAACACCATATATTTT	CASSLEAFGQKNTIYF
-	TRBV6-2/TRBV6-3	TRBJ1-1	TRBD1	TGTGCCAGCAGTACGGACAGGATAGACATGAACACTGAAGCTTTCTTT	CASSTDRIDMNTEAFF
-	TRBV5-5	TRBJ1-4	-	TGTGCCAGCACCCTCTCCCCCGCAACTAATGAAAAACTGTTTTTT	CASTLSPATNEKLFF
once	TRBV4-1	TRBJ1-1	TRBD1	TGCGCCAGCAGCGTTCTCCATTCAGGGGGCACTGAAGCTTTCTTT	CASSVLHSGGTEAFF
-	TRBV11-3	TRBJ2-2	-	TGTGCCAGCAGCCCATGGAACACCGGGGAGCTGTTTTTT	CASSPWNTGELFF
-	TRBV5-1	TRBJ2-1	TRBD2	TGCGCCAGCAGCTCGGGGACTAGTTCCTACAATGAGCAGTTCTTC	CASSSGTSSYNEQFF
once	TRBV4-1	TRBJ1-4	TRBD1	TGCGCCAGCAGCCACGGGACAGGGGAAAGGGAGGAAAAACTGTTTTTT	CASSHGTGEREEKLFF
few	TRBV6-5	TRBJ1-4	TRBD1	TGTGCCAGCAGTTCTCGGGGACAGGGTATAAGGGAAAAACTGTTTTTT	CASSSRGQGIREKLFF
-	TRBV9	TRBJ2-1	TRBD2	TGTGCCAGCAGCGTCGGACTAGCGTTGGTTCCCAGATACAATGAGCAGTTCTTC	CASSVGLALVPRYNEQFF
-	TRBV25-1	TRBJ2-1	TRBD1	TGTGCCAGCAGTGAATATCGAACAGGGGGAGGCAATGAGCAGTTCTTC	CASSEYRTGGGNEQFF
-	TRBV4-2	TRBJ1-2	-	TGTGCCAGCAGCCAAGATGGGGAGGGCTCTAGGGACTACACCTTC	CASSQDGEGSRDYTF
once	TRBV5-1	TRBJ1-1	TRBD1	TGCGCCAGCAGCTTCTTTCGCGACAGGGAGGAAGAAGCTTTCTTT	CASSFFRDREEEAFF
-	TRBV5-6	TRBJ1-4	-	TGTGCCAGCAGCTCCCGGGGGGCGGGTGAAAAACTGTTTTTT	CASSSRGAGEKLFF
-	TRBV2	TRBJ1-4	-	TGTGCCAGCAGAGACATCAGGGGACCTAATGAAAAACTGTTTTTT	CASRDIRGPNEKLFF
few	TRBV27	TRBJ1-1	-	TGTGCCAGCAGTTCGGATTATTTCGGGATCAACACTGAAGCTTTCTTT	CASSSDYFGINTEAFF
-	TRBV6-5	TRBJ1-1	-	TGTGCCAGCAGATGGCAGGTGAACACTGAAGCTTTCTTT	CASRWQVNTEAFF
-	TRBV19	TRBJ1-1	-	TGTGCCAGTATGCGGTGGAACACTGAAGCTTTCTTT	CASMRWNTEAFF
-	TRBV3-1/TRBV3-2	TRBJ1-2	-	TGTGCCAGCAGCCAAGATGTCGGGCCTGGACTATATGGCTACACCTTC	CASSQDVGPGLYGYTF
-	TRBV5-1	TRBJ2-7	TRBD1	TGCGCCAGCAGCTTGGCCGGCACAGGGGCCTACGAGCAGTACTTC	CASSLAGTGAYEQYF
-	TRBV19	TRBJ2-7	-	TGTGCCAGTAGTATGGGCAGGGCTACCTACGAGCAGTACTTC	CASSMGRATYEQYF
-	TRBV27	TRBJ1-5	-	TGTGCCAGCAGTTTATGGGCAGGGGATCAGCCCCAGCATTTT	CASSLWAGDQPQHF
-	TRBV2	TRBJ1-5	TRBD1	TGTGCCAGCAGTGAGACAGGGAAATATCAGCCCCAGCATTTT	CASSETGKYQPQHF
-	TRBV6-4	TRBJ2-2	-	TGTGCCAGCAGTCTCGCAGGGATCGGGGAGCTGTTTTTT	CASSLAGIGELFF
-	TRBV29-1	TRBJ1-1	TRBD1	TGCAGCGTTGAAATAGGACAGGGCGGTACGGCTTTCTTT	CSVEIGQGGTAFF
-	TRBV7-9	TRBJ1-3	-	TGTGCCAGCAGACAACCGGACAGCACTGGAAACACCATATATTTT	CASRQPDSTGNTIYF
-	TRBV4-2	TRBJ1-1	-	TGTGCCAGCAGCCAAGAGGGAGAACCGAACACTGAAGCTTTCTTT	CASSQEGEPNTEAFF
-	TRBV12-5	TRBJ1-2	-	TGTGCTAGTGGTTTGCGCACGGGGGGGAATATAGGTGGCTACACCTTC	CASGLRTGGNIGGYTF
-	TRBV7-3	TRBJ2-3	TRBD1	TGTGCCAGCAGCCCGGGACAGGCGAGCACAGATACGCAGTATTTT	CASSPGQASTDTQYF
-	TRBV28	TRBJ1-4	TRBD1	TGTGCCAGCAGATCAACAGGGGAAGGAGGTGAAAAACTGTTTTTT	CASRSTGEGGEKLFF
-	TRBV2	TRBJ2-3	-	TGTGCCTACGGGGGTCCTAGGTACACAGATACGCAGTATTTT	CAYGGPRYTDTQYF